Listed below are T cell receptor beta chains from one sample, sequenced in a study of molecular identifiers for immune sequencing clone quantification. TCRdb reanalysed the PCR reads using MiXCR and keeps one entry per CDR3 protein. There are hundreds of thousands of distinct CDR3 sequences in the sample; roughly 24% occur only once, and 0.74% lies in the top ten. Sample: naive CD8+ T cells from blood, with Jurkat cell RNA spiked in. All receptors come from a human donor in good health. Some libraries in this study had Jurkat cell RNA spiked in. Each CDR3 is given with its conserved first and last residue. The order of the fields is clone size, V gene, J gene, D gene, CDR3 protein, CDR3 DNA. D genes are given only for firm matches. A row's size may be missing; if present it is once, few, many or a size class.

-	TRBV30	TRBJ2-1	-	CARSPTVSSHNEQFF	TGTGCCCGGAGTCCTACCGTAAGCTCCCACAATGAGCAGTTCTTC
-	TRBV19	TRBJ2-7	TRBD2	CASSPGLAGFDEQYF	TGTGCCAGTAGTCCAGGACTAGCGGGGTTCGACGAGCAGTACTTC
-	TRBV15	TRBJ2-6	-	CATSREGVVAGVNVLTF	TGTGCCACCAGCAGAGAGGGAGTGGTTGCTGGGGTCAACGTCCTGACTTTC
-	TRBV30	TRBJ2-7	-	CAWSVAGDEQHF	TGTGCCTGGAGTGTAGCAGGGGACGAGCAGCACTTC
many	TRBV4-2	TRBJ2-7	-	CASSPAGGGNEQYF	TGTGCCAGCAGCCCTGCCGGGGGCGGCAACGAGCAGTACTTC
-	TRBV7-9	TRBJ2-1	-	CASSLALGVNEQFF	TGTGCCAGCAGCTTAGCGCTCGGGGTAAATGAGCAGTTCTTC
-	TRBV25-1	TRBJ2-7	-	CASAWGDEQYF	TGTGCCAGCGCGTGGGGGGACGAGCAGTACTTC
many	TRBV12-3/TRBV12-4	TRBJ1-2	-	CASSQSLHYGYTF	TGTGCCAGCAGCCAATCACTCCACTATGGCTACACCTTC
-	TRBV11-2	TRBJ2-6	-	CASSLGGGAAGASVLTF	TGTGCCAGCAGCTTAGGAGGCGGGGCTGCTGGGGCCAGCGTCCTGACTTTC
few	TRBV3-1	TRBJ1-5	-	CASSQVAGGQPQHF	TGTGCCAGCAGCCAAGTGGCGGGGGGCCAGCCCCAGCATTTT
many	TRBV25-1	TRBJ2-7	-	CASNVRAAYEQYF	TGTGCCAGCAACGTGAGGGCAGCATACGAGCAGTACTTC
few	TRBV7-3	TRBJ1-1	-	CASSFEGPNTEAFF	TGTGCCAGCAGCTTTGAGGGTCCGAACACTGAAGCTTTCTTT
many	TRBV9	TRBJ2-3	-	CASSREAGFWDSTDTQYF	TGTGCCAGCAGTCGAGAAGCGGGTTTCTGGGATAGCACAGATACGCAGTATTTT
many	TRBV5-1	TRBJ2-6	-	CASSLVFASGANVLTF	TGCGCCAGCAGCTTGGTTTTCGCGTCTGGGGCCAACGTCCTGACTTTC
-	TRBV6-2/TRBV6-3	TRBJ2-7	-	CASSTDWDDYEQYF	TGTGCCAGCAGTACCGACTGGGACGACTACGAGCAGTACTTC